These 18 T cell receptor beta chains share one sample of origin, sequenced in a study of T-cell memory formation after mild COVID-19. TCRdb used MiXCR to reprocess the 5' RACE reads, holding one entry per CDR3 protein. The sample gives approximately 290,000 distinct CDR3 sequences, around 8% of which show up once; approximately 23% is in the top ten. Sequenced: PBMCs or a T cell subset sorted from them (not recorded which). Receptors originate from a young man who had mild COVID-19 (a few samples of this study predate the infection). Cell type and time point are not known.

This clonotype was detected a few times. The J gene is TRBJ1-1, the V gene TRBV5-6; D is uncertain. CDR1 and CDR2 (germline): SGHDT, YYEEEE. This CDR3 spans 15 amino acids. V shed 1 base and J shed 0 bases, with 10 bases lying between them. The CDR3 DNA follows: TGTGCCAGCAGCTTGTACCGGGGATTGAACACTGAAGCTTTCTTT. It specifies CASSLYRGLNTEAFF.

This clonotype was recorded a few times. This sequence joins TRBV5-1 and TRBJ2-3; D may be TRBD2 (5 bases). Germline V gene lookup returns CDR1 SGHRS and CDR2 YFSETQ. V dropped 0 bases and J dropped 4 bases, with 18 bases sitting between them. CDR3 size: 17 residues. CDR3 sequence (DNA): TGCGCCAGCAGCTTGGGGCTTTATAGCGAACCAGCAGATACGCAGTATTTT. Amino acid sequence: CASSLGLYSEPADTQYF. The variable domain in full, completed from reference TRBV5-1 and TRBJ2-3, reads KAGVTQTPRYLIKTRGQQVTLSCSPISGHRSVSWYQQTPGQGLQFLFEYFSETQRNKGNFPGRFSGRQFSNSRSEMNVSTLELGDSALYLCASSLGLYSEPADTQYFGPGTRLTVL.

The rearrangement links TRBV24-1 to TRBJ2-5; D is possibly TRBD2 (7 bases). The CDR3 totals 15 residues. Germline assignment: CDR1 KGHDR and CDR2 SFDVKD. V lost 2 bases and J lost 4, with 13 bases in between. Here the CDR3 reads CATSDSGGGGETQYF. The CDR3, as DNA: TGTGCCACCAGTGATTCGGGGGGCGGGGGAGAGACCCAGTACTTC.

This clonotype occurred many times. The chain employs TRBV9 and TRBJ2-3; 10 nucleotides line up with TRBD2. The V gene end was trimmed by 3 bases and the J gene end by 2 bases; junction bases not matched to a gene: 9. The CDR3 has 17 residues. Germline loops: CDR1 SGDLS, CDR2 YYNGEE. This CDR3 is CASSAGVGLAFTDTQYF. CDR3 DNA sequence: TGTGCCAGCAGCGCCGGCGTGGGACTAGCGTTCACAGATACGCAGTATTTT.

This clonotype was picked up a small number of times. V and J are TRBV10-2 and TRBJ2-4, with D perhaps TRBD1 (6 bases). In germline, CDR1 is WSHSY, CDR2 SAAADI. This CDR3 spans 16 amino acids. Trimming shortened V by 7 bases and J by 0 bases, and 16 bases separated the two germline ends. The CDR3 DNA is TGCGCCAGCACCGACGGGACACCACTAGCCAAAAACATTCAGTACTTC. Residues: CASTDGTPLAKNIQYF.

This clonotype came up a few times. The chain recombines TRBV9 with TRBJ2-1; perhaps TRBD1 as D (7 bases). CDR1 SGDLS and CDR2 YYNGEE come from the germline V gene. The ends were cut back, 4 bases at V and 5 bases at J, with 13 bases in the middle. This CDR3 contains 14 residues. CDR3 in amino acids: CASSQGGYHNEQFF. The CDR3 nucleotides are TGTGCCAGCAGCCAGGGGGGCTACCACAATGAGCAGTTCTTC.

The chain carries TRBV14 and TRBJ2-7; 7 bases align to TRBD2. Unmatched junction bases numbered 7, after V lost 1 base and J lost 1 base. The CDR3 is 16 residues long. The germline V gene has CDR1 SGHDN and CDR2 FVKESK. The CDR3 DNA reads TGTGCCAGCAGCCAAGGGCGGGGGTATAGGTCCTACGAGCAGTACGTC. The encoded protein is CASSQGRGYRSYEQYV.

This clonotype was counted once. The chain carries TRBV9 and TRBJ2-2, with D perhaps matching TRBD1 or TRBD2 (6 bases each). Germline V gene sequence: CDR1 SGDLS, CDR2 YYNGEE. This CDR3 is 14 amino acids long. Between the trimmed V and J ends, which lost 4 bases and 4 bases, there was a span of 11 bases. The CDR3 DNA reads TGTGCCAGCAGCCCCCGGGGGCCCACCGGGGAGCTGTTTTTT. It specifies CASSPRGPTGELFF.

This clonotype showed up many times. The V call is TRBV5-1, the J call TRBJ2-2, with 8 bases that match TRBD1. The CDR3 totals 15 residues. Germline V lookup: CDR1 SGHRS, CDR2 YFSETQ. Trimming took 7 bases from V and 0 from J; bases not matched to a gene: 5. For the CDR3, the DNA is TGCGCCAGCCGCCGGACAGGGACGAACACCGGGGAGCTGTTTTTT. The encoded protein is CASRRTGTNTGELFF.

This clonotype was picked up a small number of times. The J gene is TRBJ2-1, the V gene TRBV20-1, with 10 positions matching TRBD1. Germline loops: CDR1 DFQATT, CDR2 SNEGSKA (reference sequence). This CDR3 region has 14 residues. V gave up 5 bases and J gave up 4 bases; unmatched junction bases: 5. The CDR3 DNA reads TGCAGTGCTGACCGGGACAGGGGATACAATGAGCAGTTCTTC. It yields the protein CSADRDRGYNEQFF.

This clonotype has a handful of counts. This rearrangement joins TRBV5-4 to TRBJ2-1; 9 nucleotides agree with TRBD2. The trim removed 4 bases at V and 5 bases at J, leaving 13 bases unmatched. Germline V gene data show CDR1 as SGHNT and CDR2 as YYREEE (reference sequence). The CDR3 has 17 amino acids. DNA of the CDR3: TGTGCCAGCAGCCCCCTCAGGTCTAGCGGGGATGACAATGAGCAGTTCTTC. Protein: CASSPLRSSGDDNEQFF.

The chain combines TRBV7-9 with TRBJ2-1; 7 bases line up with TRBD2. J gave up 6 bases and V 3 bases, and 5 bases lay outside the gene matches. The CDR3 runs to 14 residues. Germline CDR1 is SEHNR and CDR2 is FQNEAQ (reference sequence). The CDR3 loop reads CASSLTSGANEQFF. The CDR3 nucleotides are TGTGCCAGCAGCTTGACGAGCGGGGCCAATGAGCAGTTCTTC.

This clonotype was picked up a small number of times. This chain connects TRBV2 to TRBJ1-4, with D possibly being TRBD1 (5 bases). Germline CDR1 reads SNHLY; CDR2 reads FYNNEI. The CDR3 is 16 residues long. V was cut by 4 bases and J by 0 bases, with 12 bases left in between. CDR3 loop: CASSGGGTSTNEKLFF. The CDR3 bases are TGTGCCAGCAGTGGGGGGGGAACCTCAACTAATGAAAAACTGTTTTTT.

This clonotype has a handful of counts. The chain has TRBV20-1 and TRBJ2-3; no clear D gene. Trimming left V 3 bases short and J 4 bases short, with 8 bases between. CDR1 and CDR2 (germline): DFQATT, SNEGSKA (reference sequence). The CDR3 contains 12 residues. CDR3: CSARGTADTQYF. Here the CDR3 DNA reads TGCAGTGCTAGGGGTACGGCAGATACGCAGTATTTT.

In its sample, this clonotype was seen a few times. V and J are TRBV5-1 and TRBJ2-5, with TRBD2 matching over 11 bases. V gave up 5 bases and J gave up 4 bases; unmatched junction bases: 13. This CDR3 region has 17 residues. Germline V gene data show CDR1 as SGHRS and CDR2 as YFSETQ. The CDR3 sequence: CASSQGLAGGHRETQYF. The CDR3 bases are TGCGCCAGCAGTCAGGGCCTAGCGGGGGGCCACAGAGAGACCCAGTACTTC.

This clonotype was detected ten times or more. This chain uses TRBV20-1 with TRBJ2-5, with TRBD1 identical over 10 bases. The germline V gene has CDR1 DFQATT and CDR2 SNEGSKA (reference sequence). V shed 1 base, J shed 5 bases, and the junction held 7 bases outside the gene matches. The CDR3 runs to 15 residues. The CDR3 loop reads CSARVPDRGGETQYF. CDR3 in DNA: TGCAGTGCTAGAGTCCCGGACAGGGGGGGGGAGACCCAGTACTTC.

This clonotype showed up many times. This chain links TRBV2 with TRBJ2-7; 8 bases match TRBD1. Looked up from germline, CDR1 is SNHLY and CDR2 is FYNNEI. The CDR3 has 12 amino acids. Trimming cost V 0 bases and J 11 bases; bases outside gene matches: 3. In nucleotides, the CDR3 is TGTGCCAGCAGTGAAGCCCAGGGGGCAGAGTACTTC. Translating it yields CASSEAQGAEYF.

This clonotype was counted a few times. This chain joins TRBV10-3 and TRBJ2-5, with D tentatively TRBD2 (7 bases). The CDR3 is made up of 20 amino acids. Germline CDR1 reads ENHRY; CDR2 reads SYGVKD. Between the trimmed V and J ends, which lost 6 bases and 1 base, there was a span of 30 bases. CDR3 nucleotides: TGTGCCATCAGGGGGGAGGGAAGAGGGACGAGACAGGTCGGCCAAGAGACCCAGTACTTC. It encodes CAIRGEGRGTRQVGQETQYF.